This T cell receptor (beta chain) was sequenced for a study of blood T cells in healthy people across ages. Study-wide results and limits: A roughly linear fall in TCR beta diversity per million T cells was seen with increasing age.

A sample-barcoded 5' primer and a J-beta primer mix were used in a second PCR of roughly 7 to 11 cycles. TCRdb re-analysed the 5' RACE reads in MiXCR, keeping a single row per CDR3 protein. This sample has some 690,000 distinct CDR3 sequences; about 20% occur once, and the top ten carry approximately 20%. As to this clonotype: Antigen specificity is unknown.

Healthy individuals of Caucasian origin from Russia, aged 6 to 90, served as donors. The CDR3 contains 14 residues. V was shortened by 2 bases and J by 8 bases, with 15 bases between the two germline ends. In germline, CDR1 is MNHEY, CDR2 SVGAGI. The genes are TRBV6-5 and TRBJ1-2, with no clear D. This clonotype was sampled from a man in his 70s in good health. The sequenced sample was blood. The CDR3 spells CASSYDPVRSGYTF. DNA for the CDR3: TGTGCCAGCAGTTACGATCCCGTCCGCTCAGGCTACACCTTC.